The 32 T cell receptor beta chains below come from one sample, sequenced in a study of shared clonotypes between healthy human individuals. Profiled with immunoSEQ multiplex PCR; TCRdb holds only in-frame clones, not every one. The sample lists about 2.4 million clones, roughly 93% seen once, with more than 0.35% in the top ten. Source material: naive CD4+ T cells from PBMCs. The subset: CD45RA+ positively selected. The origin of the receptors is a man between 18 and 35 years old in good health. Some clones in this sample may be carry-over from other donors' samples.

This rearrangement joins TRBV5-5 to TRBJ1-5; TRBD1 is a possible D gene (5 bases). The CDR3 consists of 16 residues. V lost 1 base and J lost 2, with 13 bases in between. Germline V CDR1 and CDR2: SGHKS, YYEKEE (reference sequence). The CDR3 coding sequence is TGTGCCAGCAGCTTGCTCGGGGGAGGAGGCAATCAGCCCCAGCATTTT. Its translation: CASSLLGGGGNQPQHF.

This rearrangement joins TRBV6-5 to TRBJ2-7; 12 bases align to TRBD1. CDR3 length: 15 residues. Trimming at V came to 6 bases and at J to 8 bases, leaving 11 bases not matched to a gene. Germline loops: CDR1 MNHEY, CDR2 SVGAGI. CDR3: CASSPQGTGGSQQYF. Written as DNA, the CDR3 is TGTGCCAGCAGCCCCCAAGGGACAGGGGGCAGCCAGCAGTACTTC.

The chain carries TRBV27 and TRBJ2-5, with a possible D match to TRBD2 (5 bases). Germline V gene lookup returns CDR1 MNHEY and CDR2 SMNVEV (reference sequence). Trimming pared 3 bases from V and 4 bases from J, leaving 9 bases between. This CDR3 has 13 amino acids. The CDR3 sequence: CASSFRDGETQYF. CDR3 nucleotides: TGTGCCAGCAGTTTTCGGGATGGAGAGACCCAGTACTTC.

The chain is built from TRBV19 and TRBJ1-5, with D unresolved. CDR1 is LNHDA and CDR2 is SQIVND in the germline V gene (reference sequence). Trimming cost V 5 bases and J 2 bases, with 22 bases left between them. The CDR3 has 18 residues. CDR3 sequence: CASSRDNGSRRGNQPQHF. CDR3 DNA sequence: TGTGCCAGTAGTCGAGACAACGGTTCGAGGAGGGGCAATCAGCCCCAGCATTTT. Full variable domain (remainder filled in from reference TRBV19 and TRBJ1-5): DGGITQSPKYLFRKEGQNVTLSCEQNLNHDAMYWYRQDPGQGLRLIYYSQIVNDFQKGDIAEGYSVSREKKESFPLTVTSAQKNPTAFYLCASSRDNGSRRGNQPQHFGDGTRLSIL.

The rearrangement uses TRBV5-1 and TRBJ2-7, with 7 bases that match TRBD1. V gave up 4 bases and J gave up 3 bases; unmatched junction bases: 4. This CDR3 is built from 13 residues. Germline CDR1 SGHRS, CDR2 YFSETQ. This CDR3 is CASSRRDSYEQYF. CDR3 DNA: TGCGCCAGCAGCCGAAGGGACAGCTACGAGCAGTACTTC.

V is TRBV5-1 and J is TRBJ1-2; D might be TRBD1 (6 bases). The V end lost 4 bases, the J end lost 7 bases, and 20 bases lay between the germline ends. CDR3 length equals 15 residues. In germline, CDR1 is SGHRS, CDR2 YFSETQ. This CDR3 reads CASSLGGRRLSGYTF. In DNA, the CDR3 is TGCGCCAGCAGCCTAGGGGGTCGTCGGCTCTCTGGCTACACCTTC.

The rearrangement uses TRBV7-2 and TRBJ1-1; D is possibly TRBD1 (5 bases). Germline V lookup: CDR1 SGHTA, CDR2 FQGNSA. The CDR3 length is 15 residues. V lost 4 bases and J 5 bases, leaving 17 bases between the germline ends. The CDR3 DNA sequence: TGTGCCAGCAGCTCGACGGGGACGCTGGGGACTGAAGCTTTCTTT. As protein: CASSSTGTLGTEAFF.

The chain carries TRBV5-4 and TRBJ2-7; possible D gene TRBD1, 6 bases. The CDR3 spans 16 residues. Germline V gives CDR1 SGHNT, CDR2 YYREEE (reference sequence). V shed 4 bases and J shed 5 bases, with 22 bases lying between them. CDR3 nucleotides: TGTGCCAGCAGCCCGGCGGACGGCCGGGACAATAACGAGCAGTACTTC. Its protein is CASSPADGRDNNEQYF.

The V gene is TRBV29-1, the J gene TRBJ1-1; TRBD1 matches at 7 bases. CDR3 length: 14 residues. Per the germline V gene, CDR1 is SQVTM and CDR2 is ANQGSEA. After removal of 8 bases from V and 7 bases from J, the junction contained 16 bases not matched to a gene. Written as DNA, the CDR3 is TGCAGCACGGATATTCGGGAGGGGGCTTTTGAAGCTTTCTTT. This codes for CSTDIREGAFEAFF.

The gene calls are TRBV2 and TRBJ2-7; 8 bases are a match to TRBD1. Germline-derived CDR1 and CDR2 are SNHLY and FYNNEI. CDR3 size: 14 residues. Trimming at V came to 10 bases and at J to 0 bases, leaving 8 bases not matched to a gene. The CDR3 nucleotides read TGTGCCACCCGACGGACAGGGATCTCCTACGAGCAGTACTTC. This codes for CATRRTGISYEQYF.

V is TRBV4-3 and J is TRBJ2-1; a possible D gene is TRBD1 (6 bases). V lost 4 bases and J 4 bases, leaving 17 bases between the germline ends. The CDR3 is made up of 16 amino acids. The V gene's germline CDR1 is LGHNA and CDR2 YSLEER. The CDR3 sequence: CASSPGLGTQYNEQFF. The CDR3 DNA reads TGCGCCAGCAGCCCGGGTCTCGGGACACAGTACAATGAGCAGTTCTTC.

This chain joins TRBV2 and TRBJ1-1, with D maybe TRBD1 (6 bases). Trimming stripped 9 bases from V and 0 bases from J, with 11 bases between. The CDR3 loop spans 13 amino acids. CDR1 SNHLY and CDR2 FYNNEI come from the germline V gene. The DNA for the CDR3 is TGTGCCAGGAAGGGACAAATGAACACTGAAGCTTTCTTT. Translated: CARKGQMNTEAFF. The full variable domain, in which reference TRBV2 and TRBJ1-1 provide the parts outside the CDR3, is EPEVTQTPSHQVTQMGQEVILRCVPISNHLYFYWYRQILGQKVEFLVSFYNNEISEKSEIFDDQFSVERPDGSNFTLKIRSTKLEDSAMYFCARKGQMNTEAFFGQGTRLTVV.

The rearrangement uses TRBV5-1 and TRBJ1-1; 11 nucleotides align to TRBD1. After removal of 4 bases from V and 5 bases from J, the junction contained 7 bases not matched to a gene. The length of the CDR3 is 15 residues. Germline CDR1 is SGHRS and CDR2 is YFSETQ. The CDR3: CASSPWDRGRTEAFF. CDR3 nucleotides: TGCGCCAGCAGCCCATGGGACAGGGGGAGGACTGAAGCTTTCTTT.

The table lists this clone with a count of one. CDR3 amino acids: CASSLRTLLSGANVLTF. CDR3 DNA sequence: TGTGCCAGCAGCCTAAGAACCCTCCTCTCTGGGGCCAACGTCCTGACTTTC. This rearrangement joins TRBV11-2 to TRBJ2-6; D gene unclear. The CDR3 has 17 residues. Germline assignment: CDR1 SGHAT and CDR2 FQNNGV. Trimming removed 5 bases at V and 0 bases at J, with 14 bases between.

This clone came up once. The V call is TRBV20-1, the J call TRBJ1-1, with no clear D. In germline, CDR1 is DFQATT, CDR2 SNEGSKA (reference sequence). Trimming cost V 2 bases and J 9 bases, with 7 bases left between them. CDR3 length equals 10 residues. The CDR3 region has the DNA TGCAGTGCTAGACCAGACCAAGCTTTCTTT. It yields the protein CSARPDQAFF.

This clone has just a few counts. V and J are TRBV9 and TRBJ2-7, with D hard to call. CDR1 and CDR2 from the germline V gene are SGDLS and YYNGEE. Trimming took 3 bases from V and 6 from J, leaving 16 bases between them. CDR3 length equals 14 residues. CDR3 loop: CASSAFTPWGEQYF. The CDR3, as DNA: TGTGCCAGCAGCGCATTTACCCCTTGGGGCGAGCAGTACTTC.

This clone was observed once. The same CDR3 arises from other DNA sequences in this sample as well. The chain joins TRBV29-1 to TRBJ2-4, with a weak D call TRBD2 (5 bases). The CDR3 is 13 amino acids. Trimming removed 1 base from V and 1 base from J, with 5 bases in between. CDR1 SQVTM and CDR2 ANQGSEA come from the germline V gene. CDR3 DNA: TGCAGCGTTGAAGGGGAGGCCAAAAACATTCAGTACTTC. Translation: CSVEGEAKNIQYF.

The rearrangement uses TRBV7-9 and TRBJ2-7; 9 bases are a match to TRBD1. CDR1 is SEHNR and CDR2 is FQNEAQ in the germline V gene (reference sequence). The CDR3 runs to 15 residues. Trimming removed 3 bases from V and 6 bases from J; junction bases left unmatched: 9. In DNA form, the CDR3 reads TGTGCCAGCAGCTTGTGGGACAGGGCCCGGGGCGAGCAGTACTTC. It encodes CASSLWDRARGEQYF. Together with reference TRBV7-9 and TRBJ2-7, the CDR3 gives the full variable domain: DTGVSQNPRHKITKRGQNVTFRCDPISEHNRLYWYRQTLGQGPEFLTYFQNEAQLEKSRLLSDRFSAERPKGSFSTLEIQRTEQGDSAMYLCASSLWDRARGEQYFGPGTRLTVT.

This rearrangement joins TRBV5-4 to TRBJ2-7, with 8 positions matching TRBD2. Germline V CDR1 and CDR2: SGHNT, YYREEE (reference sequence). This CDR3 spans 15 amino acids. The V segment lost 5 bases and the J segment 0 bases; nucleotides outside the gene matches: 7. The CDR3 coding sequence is TGTGCCAGCAGAATGGGGAGCGGGAGCTCCTACGAGCAGTACTTC. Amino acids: CASRMGSGSSYEQYF.

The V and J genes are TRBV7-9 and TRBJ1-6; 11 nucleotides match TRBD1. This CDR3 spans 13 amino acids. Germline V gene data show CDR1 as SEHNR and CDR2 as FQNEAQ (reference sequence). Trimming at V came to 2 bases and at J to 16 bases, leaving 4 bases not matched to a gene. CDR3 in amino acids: CASSLLGTGGLHF. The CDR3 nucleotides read TGTGCCAGCAGCTTATTGGGGACAGGGGGTCTCCACTTT.

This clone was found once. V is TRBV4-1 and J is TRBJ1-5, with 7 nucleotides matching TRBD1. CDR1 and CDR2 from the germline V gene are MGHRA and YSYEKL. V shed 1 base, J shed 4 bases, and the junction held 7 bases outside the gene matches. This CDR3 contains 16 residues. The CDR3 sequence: CASSQARGQVNQPQHF. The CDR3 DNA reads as TGCGCCAGCAGCCAAGCTAGGGGGCAGGTTAATCAGCCCCAGCATTTT.

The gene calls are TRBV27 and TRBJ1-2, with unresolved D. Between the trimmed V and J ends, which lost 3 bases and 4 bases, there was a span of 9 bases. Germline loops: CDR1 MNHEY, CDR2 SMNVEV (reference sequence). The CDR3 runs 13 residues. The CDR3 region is CASSFREGYGYTF. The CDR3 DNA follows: TGTGCCAGCAGTTTCCGGGAGGGCTATGGCTACACCTTC.

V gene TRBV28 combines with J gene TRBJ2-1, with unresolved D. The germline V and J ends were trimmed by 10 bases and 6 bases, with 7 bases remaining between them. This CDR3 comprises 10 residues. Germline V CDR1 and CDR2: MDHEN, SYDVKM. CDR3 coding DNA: TGTGCCACCACTTTCAATGAGCAGTTCTTC. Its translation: CATTFNEQFF.

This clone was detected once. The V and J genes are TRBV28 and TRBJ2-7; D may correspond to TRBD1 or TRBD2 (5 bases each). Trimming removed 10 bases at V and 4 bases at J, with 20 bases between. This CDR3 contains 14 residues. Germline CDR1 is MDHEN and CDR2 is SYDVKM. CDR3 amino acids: CAIRSRDGRYEQYF. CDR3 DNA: TGTGCCATCCGGAGTCGGGACGGACGATACGAGCAGTACTTC.

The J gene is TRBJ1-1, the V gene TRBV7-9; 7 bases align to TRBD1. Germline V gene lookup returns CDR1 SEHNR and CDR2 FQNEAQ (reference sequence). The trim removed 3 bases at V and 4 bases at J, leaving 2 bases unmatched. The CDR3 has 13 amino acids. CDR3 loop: CASSLGDSTEAFF. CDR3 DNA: TGTGCCAGCAGCTTGGGGGACAGCACTGAAGCTTTCTTT.

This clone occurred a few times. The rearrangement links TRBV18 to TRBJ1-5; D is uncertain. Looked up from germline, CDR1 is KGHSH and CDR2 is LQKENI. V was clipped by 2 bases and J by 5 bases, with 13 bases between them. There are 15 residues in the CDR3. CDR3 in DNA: TGTGCCAGCTCACCATTTAACGGGATAGATCAGCCCCAGCATTTT. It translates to CASSPFNGIDQPQHF. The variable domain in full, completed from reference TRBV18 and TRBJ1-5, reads NAGVMQNPRHLVRRRGQEARLRCSPMKGHSHVYWYRQLPEEGLKFMVYLQKENIIDESGMPKERFSAEFPKEGPSILRIQQVVRGDSAAYFCASSPFNGIDQPQHFGDGTRLSIL.

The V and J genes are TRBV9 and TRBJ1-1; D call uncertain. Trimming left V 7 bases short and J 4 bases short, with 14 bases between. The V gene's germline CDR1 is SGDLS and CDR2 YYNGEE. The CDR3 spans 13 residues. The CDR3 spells CASEPGGGTEAFF. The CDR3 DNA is TGTGCCAGCGAACCGGGTGGAGGCACTGAAGCTTTCTTT.

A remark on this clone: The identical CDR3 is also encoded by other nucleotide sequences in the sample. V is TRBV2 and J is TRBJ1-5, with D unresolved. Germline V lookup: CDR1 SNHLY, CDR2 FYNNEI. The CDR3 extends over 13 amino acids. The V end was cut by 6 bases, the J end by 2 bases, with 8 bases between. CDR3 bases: TGTGCCAGCAGAGGGTGGGGCAATCAGCCCCAGCATTTT. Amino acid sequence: CASRGWGNQPQHF.

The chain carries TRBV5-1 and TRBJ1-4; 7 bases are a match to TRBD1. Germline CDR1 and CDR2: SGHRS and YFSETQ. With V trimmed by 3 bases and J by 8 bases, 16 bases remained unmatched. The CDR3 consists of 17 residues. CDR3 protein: CASSSVRTGRAREKLFF. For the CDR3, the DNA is TGCGCCAGCAGCTCGGTCAGGACAGGAAGAGCGAGAGAAAAACTGTTTTTT.

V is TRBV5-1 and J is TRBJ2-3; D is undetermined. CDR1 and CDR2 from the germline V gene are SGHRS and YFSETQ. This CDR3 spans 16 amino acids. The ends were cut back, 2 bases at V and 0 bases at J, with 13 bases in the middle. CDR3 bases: TGCGCCAGCAGCTTAAGTCTCTCTCCTAGCACAGATACGCAGTATTTT. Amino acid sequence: CASSLSLSPSTDTQYF.

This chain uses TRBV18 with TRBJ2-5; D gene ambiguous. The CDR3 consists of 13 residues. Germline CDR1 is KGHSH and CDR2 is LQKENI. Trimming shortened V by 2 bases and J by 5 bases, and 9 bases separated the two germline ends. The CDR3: CASSPVSTETQYF. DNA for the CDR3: TGTGCCAGCTCACCAGTTAGTACGGAGACCCAGTACTTC. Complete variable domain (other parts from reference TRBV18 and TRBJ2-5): NAGVMQNPRHLVRRRGQEARLRCSPMKGHSHVYWYRQLPEEGLKFMVYLQKENIIDESGMPKERFSAEFPKEGPSILRIQQVVRGDSAAYFCASSPVSTETQYFGPGTRLLVL.

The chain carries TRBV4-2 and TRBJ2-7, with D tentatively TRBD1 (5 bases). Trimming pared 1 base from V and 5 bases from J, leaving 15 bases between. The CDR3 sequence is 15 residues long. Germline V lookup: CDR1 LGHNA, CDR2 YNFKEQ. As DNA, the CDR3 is TGTGCCAGCAGCCAAGGTGGCAGGGCCCCGAACGAGCAGTACTTC. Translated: CASSQGGRAPNEQYF.